This T cell receptor (beta chain) was sequenced in a study of T cells in Graves' hyperthyroidism and ophthalmopathy. Study findings and constraints: Ophthalmopathy, which appeared later, was predicted by the model a median 6.5 months before onset. In the blood, most expanded thyroid clonotypes above 0.001 appeared as well. A model using 13 V-J features told ophthalmopathy apart from stable hyperthyroidism.

The TCR beta CDR3 regions underwent amplification using RNA transcripts as the source. The HTBI primer set drove a first-round RT-PCR of the TCR CDR3. TCRdb passed the multiplex PCR reads through MiXCR, listing each CDR3 protein once. The data show over 650,000 distinct CDR3 sequences, about 45% seen once. Diagnoses were established using clinical symptoms, serum thyroxine and TRAb, thyroid ultrasound and orbital computed tomography. A few counts support this clonotype. The antigen is not known. The germline CDR1 and CDR2 sequences are SGHVS and FQNEAQ. V shed 4 bases and J shed 5 bases, with 15 bases lying between them. This CDR3 is 15 amino acids long.

The chain uses TRBV7-8 and TRBJ1-5, with D possibly matching TRBD1 (5 bases). The material sequenced was peripheral blood or thyroid tissue (not recorded which). The sequence was collected from an adult man with Graves' disease, either hyperthyroidism or ophthalmopathy (not recorded which). CDR3 DNA sequence: TGTGCCAGCAGCTCGGACACTAACGTCGATCAGCCCCAGCATTTT. Translating gives CASSSDTNVDQPQHF.